This paragraph covers one TCR beta chain sequence. As yet, its antigen is unknown. Naive CD8 isolation took CD45RO-negative cells positively selected for CCR7 and excluded terminally differentiated effector memory CD45RA+ cells. The method was immunoSEQ multiplex PCR; TCRdb's version includes in-frame clones alone and lacks a portion of them. The sample has about 2 million clones, roughly 95% seen once. These data are taken from a study of shared clonotypes between healthy human individuals. Study as a whole: CD8 memory received one plate per donor, CD8 naive two, CD4 memory three and CD4 naive three.

The CDR3 contains 14 residues. Germline CDR1 and CDR2: SGHVS and FNYEAQ. Trimming removed 5 bases from V and 4 bases from J; junction bases left unmatched: 2. General study points: Shared clonotypes: roughly 5% naive CD4, 3% to 3.5% naive CD8, about 2.2% memory CD4, around 0.4% memory CD8.

The sample consisted of naive CD8+ T cells sorted from blood. The chain has TRBV7-6 and TRBJ2-5; 12 nucleotides match TRBD2. The clonotype was recovered from a young man in good health. The DNA for the CDR3 is TGTGCCAGCAGCCCGGGACTAGCGGGAGAGACCCAGTACTTC. The encoded protein is CASSPGLAGETQYF.